A selection of T cell receptor beta chains follows, all from one sample in a study of T cell repertoires in cytomegalovirus infection. TCRdb re-called the reads with MiXCR, one entry per CDR3 protein. The sample records 200,000 to 300,000 distinct CDR3 sequences, 12% being singletons. Material: PBMCs. These receptors all come from a human donor in good health (CMV status not recorded). Some clones in this sample may be carry-over from other donors' samples. Both conserved end residues are part of each CDR3. Each record gives: V gene, clone size, D gene, CDR3 length, J gene, CDR3 protein, CDR3 DNA. The D gene is left open where the match is weak. Clone size appears in some rows only: once, few, many, or a class for an expanded clone.

TRBV20-1	many	.	14	TRBJ2-1	CSGTDKGDYNEQFF	TGCAGTGGCACGGACAAGGGGGACTACAATGAGCAGTTCTTC
TRBV12-3/TRBV12-4	many	TRBD2	16	TRBJ2-2	CASSSPSGRGTGELFF	TGTGCCAGCAGTTCCCCTAGCGGGAGAGGCACCGGGGAGCTGTTTTTT
TRBV29-1	.	TRBD1	13	TRBJ1-2	CSEHRRDRVGYTF	TGCAGCGAACATCGCCGGGACAGGGTCGGCTACACCTTC
TRBV6-4	few	.	14	TRBJ2-2	CASSALGSTGELFF	TGTGCCAGCAGTGCCCTCGGGAGCACCGGGGAGCTGTTTTTT
TRBV30	.	.	13	TRBJ1-4	CAWSETGREKLFF	TGTGCCTGGAGTGAGACGGGGAGGGAAAAACTGTTTTTT
TRBV14	once	.	11	TRBJ1-1	CASSSGLEAFF	TGTGCCAGCAGCTCGGGCCTTGAAGCTTTCTTT
TRBV7-8	many	TRBD2	14	TRBJ2-5	CASSFGASGETQYF	TGTGCCAGCAGCTTCGGGGCTAGCGGAGAGACCCAGTACTTC
TRBV7-8	.	TRBD1	15	TRBJ1-2	CASSSRQGTGYGYTF	TGTGCCAGCAGCTCACGACAGGGGACAGGGTATGGCTACACCTTC
TRBV7-2	many	.	15	TRBJ1-3	CASSLAVGSGNTIYF	TGTGCCAGCAGCTTAGCCGTAGGGTCCGGAAACACCATATATTTT
TRBV2	.	.	15	TRBJ1-5	CASSDYPPSLQPQHF	TGTGCCAGCAGTGATTACCCCCCGAGCCTACAGCCCCAGCATTTT
TRBV5-4	.	.	13	TRBJ2-3	CASSLWSSDTQYF	TGTGCCAGCAGCTTATGGAGCTCAGATACGCAGTATTTT
TRBV19	.	TRBD1	13	TRBJ1-2	CASSQTGGYGYTF	TGTGCCAGTAGCCAGACAGGGGGGTATGGCTACACCTTC
TRBV19	.	.	14	TRBJ1-5	CASSHDDYTKPQHF	TGTGCCAGTAGTCACGACGATTATACAAAGCCCCAGCATTTT
TRBV7-2	many	.	15	TRBJ2-6	CASSPGGPGANVLTF	TGTGCCAGCAGCCCTGGGGGGCCTGGGGCCAACGTCCTGACTTTC
TRBV6-8	few	TRBD1	14	TRBJ2-7	CASSWDRGSNEQYF	TGTGCCAGCAGTTGGGACAGGGGGAGCAACGAGCAGTACTTC
TRBV7-9	.	.	14	TRBJ1-1	CASSLAISPTEAFF	TGTGCCAGCAGCTTAGCTATTAGCCCCACTGAAGCTTTCTTT
TRBV6-5	few	TRBD2	14	TRBJ2-7	CASKASGRPYEQYF	TGTGCCAGCAAGGCTAGCGGGAGACCCTACGAGCAGTACTTC
TRBV19	few	.	12	TRBJ1-6	CASSFSGKSLHF	TGTGCCAGTAGTTTCTCCGGGAAGTCCCTCCACTTT
TRBV7-2	many	TRBD2	17	TRBJ2-7	CASSFLRTSGGTYEQYF	TGTGCCAGCAGCTTTCTACGGACTAGCGGGGGGACCTACGAGCAGTACTTC
TRBV6-2/TRBV6-3	few	.	17	TRBJ2-1	CASSYPQLGAAYNEQFF	TGTGCCAGCAGTTACCCCCAACTAGGAGCGGCCTACAATGAGCAGTTCTTC
TRBV7-2	many	.	14	TRBJ2-3	CASSYGGAPDTQYF	TGTGCCAGCAGTTACGGGGGAGCACCCGATACGCAGTATTTT
TRBV19	many	TRBD1	12	TRBJ2-1	CASQTGRNEQFF	TGTGCCAGTCAGACAGGGCGCAATGAGCAGTTCTTC
TRBV12-3/TRBV12-4	.	.	13	TRBJ1-2	CASSLWGKDGYTF	TGTGCCAGCAGCCTTTGGGGGAAGGATGGCTACACCTTC
TRBV11-2	.	TRBD2	19	TRBJ2-7	CASSPRLAGEGRISYEQYF	TGTGCCAGCAGCCCCAGACTAGCGGGAGAAGGGAGGATCTCCTACGAGCAGTACTTC
TRBV7-2	many	TRBD1	13	TRBJ1-4	CASSLTGGQKLFF	TGTGCCAGCAGCCTAACAGGGGGCCAAAAACTGTTTTTT